The present T cell receptor beta chain was sequenced within a study of T cell repertoires in cytomegalovirus infection. As for the study in general: Researchers turned to recently identified HLA-C-restricted CMV epitopes as well as well-studied HLA-B-restricted ones. Study-wide points: CMV carriers with the relevant HLA were identified by cumulative public TCR beta family frequency.

J lost 2 bases, V lost 1 base, and 6 bases had no gene match. The CDR3 runs to 15 residues. The germline CDR1 and CDR2 sequences are DFQATT and SNEGSKA (reference sequence). A few counts support this clonotype. Its target is not known. TCRdb processed the reads anew with MiXCR; each CDR3 protein has one entry. The data contain 600,000 to 700,000 distinct CDR3 sequences, roughly 30% of them singletons. J is TRBJ2-7 and V is TRBV20-1, with 9 bases identical to TRBD1. The input for sequencing was cultured PBMCs, taken from culture after CMV antigen stimulation. This TCR was sampled from a human donor in good health (CMV status not recorded). Some clones in this sample may be carry-over from other donors' samples. The CDR3 loop reads CSARGGQGITYEQYF. The CDR3 nucleotides read TGCAGTGCTAGAGGGGGACAGGGCATAACCTACGAGCAGTACTTC.